This T cell receptor beta chain was retrieved from a study of control samples from healthy donors and cancer patients. Profiled with immunoSEQ multiplex PCR; TCRdb holds only in-frame clones, not every one. The sample contains some 150,000 clones, 85% to 95% of which appear only once. The CDR3 is 15 amino acids. The V and J ends lost 6 bases and 0 bases respectively, with 14 bases between them. The germline V gene has CDR1 SGHAT and CDR2 FQNNGV. A single count supports this clone. The J gene is TRBJ1-1, the V gene TRBV11-2; TRBD1 might be the D (5 bases). The source material was blood. The receptor's source is a man in his forties in good health. The CDR3 DNA sequence: TGTGCCAGCAGACCGCGGACGGGACTGAACACTGAAGCTTTCTTT. Translated, it gives CASRPRTGLNTEAFF.